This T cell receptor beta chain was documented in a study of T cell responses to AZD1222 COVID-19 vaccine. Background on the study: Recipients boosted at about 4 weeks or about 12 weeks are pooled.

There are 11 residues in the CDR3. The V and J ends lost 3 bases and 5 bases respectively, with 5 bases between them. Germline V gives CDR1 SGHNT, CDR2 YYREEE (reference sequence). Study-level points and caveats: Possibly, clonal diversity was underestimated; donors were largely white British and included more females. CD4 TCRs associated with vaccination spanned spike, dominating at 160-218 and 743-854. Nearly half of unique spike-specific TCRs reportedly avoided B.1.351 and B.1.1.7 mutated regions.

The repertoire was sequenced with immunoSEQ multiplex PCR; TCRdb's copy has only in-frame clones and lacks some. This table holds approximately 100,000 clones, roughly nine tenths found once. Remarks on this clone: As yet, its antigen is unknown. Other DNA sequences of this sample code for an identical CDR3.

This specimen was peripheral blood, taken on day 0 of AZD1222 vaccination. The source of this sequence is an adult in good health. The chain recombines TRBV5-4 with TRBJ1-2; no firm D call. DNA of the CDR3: TGTGCCAGCAGCTCAACGTATGGCTACACCTTC. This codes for CASSSTYGYTF. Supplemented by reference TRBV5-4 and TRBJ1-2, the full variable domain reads ETGVTQSPTHLIKTRGQQVTLRCSSQSGHNTVSWYQQALGQGPQFIFQYYREEENGRGNFPPRFSGLQFPNYSSELNVNALELDDSALYLCASSSTYGYTFGSGTRLTVV.